The present T cell receptor beta chain was sequenced within a study of cytomegalovirus exposure and HLA in healthy donors. Study-wide results and limits: A few of the chains that were CMV-associated were confirmed in vitro to be specific for CMV antigens. Overall, about 160 TCR beta chains were annotated as cytomegalovirus-associated. The classifier was said to identify cytomegalovirus status with high specificity and sensitivity.

This clone was found once. The antigen remains undetermined. Repertoires were generated with immunoSEQ multiplex PCR, while TCRdb's copy carries only in-frame clones and drops some. There are over 130,000 clones in the sample; around 87% occur only once, and roughly 9.4% lies in the top ten. J gave up 6 bases and V 8 bases, and 11 bases lay outside the gene matches. From germline, CDR1 is MNHEY and CDR2 SVGAGI. The CDR3 is 14 amino acids. Sample: PBMCs. The chain joins TRBV6-5 to TRBJ1-2; 8 bases map to TRBD1. The receptor comes from a young man in good health and CMV-seropositive. The CDR3 is CASGGTGLPNGYTF. CDR3 coding DNA: TGTGCCAGCGGGGGGACAGGTCTTCCGAATGGCTACACCTTC.